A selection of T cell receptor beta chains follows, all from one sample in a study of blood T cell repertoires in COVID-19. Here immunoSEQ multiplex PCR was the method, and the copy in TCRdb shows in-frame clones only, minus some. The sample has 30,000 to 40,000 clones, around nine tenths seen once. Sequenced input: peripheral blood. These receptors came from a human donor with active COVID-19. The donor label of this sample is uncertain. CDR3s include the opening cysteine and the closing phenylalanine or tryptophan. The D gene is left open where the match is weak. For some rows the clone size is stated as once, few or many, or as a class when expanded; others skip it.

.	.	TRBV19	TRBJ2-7	CASSITGVGEQYF	TGTGCCAGTAGTATCACCGGGGTCGGCGAGCAGTACTTC
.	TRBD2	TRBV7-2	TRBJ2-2	CASSTAGGHPGELFF	TGTGCCAGCAGCACAGCGGGGGGCCACCCCGGGGAGCTGTTTTTT
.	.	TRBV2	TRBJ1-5	CASSALANQPQHF	TGTGCCAGCAGTGCGTTAGCTAATCAGCCCCAGCATTTT
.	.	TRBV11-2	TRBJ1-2	CASSSDSGIYGYTF	TGTGCCAGCAGCTCCGATTCAGGGATCTATGGCTACACCTTC
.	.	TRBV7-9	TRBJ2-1	CASIGQALSGQFF	TGTGCCAGCATCGGACAGGCCCTTAGCGGGCAGTTCTTC
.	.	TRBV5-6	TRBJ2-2	CASSLTGTGELFF	TGTGCCAGCAGCTTAACAGGTACCGGGGAGCTGTTTTTT
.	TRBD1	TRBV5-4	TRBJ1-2	CASSPGQGTAGYTF	TGTGCCAGCAGCCCGGGACAGGGAACGGCTGGCTACACCTTC
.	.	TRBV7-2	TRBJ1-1	CASSFDRLNTEAFF	TGTGCCAGCAGCTTCGACAGGTTGAACACTGAAGCTTTCTTT
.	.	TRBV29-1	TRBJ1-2	CSVRVPPGYGYTF	TGCAGCGTTCGAGTTCCCCCGGGATACGGCTACACCTTC
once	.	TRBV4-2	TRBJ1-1	CASSQDQGLVLAFF	TGTGCCAGCAGCCAAGATCAGGGTTTGGTTTTAGCTTTCTTT
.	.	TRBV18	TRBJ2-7	CASSLIRADISYEQYF	TGTGCCAGCTCACTTATCAGGGCAGATATTTCCTACGAGCAGTACTTC
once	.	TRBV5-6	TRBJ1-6	CASHKSDSPLHF	TGTGCCAGCCACAAAAGCGATTCACCCCTCCACTTT
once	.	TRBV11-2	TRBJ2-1	CASSFEELNNEQFF	TGTGCCAGCAGCTTCGAAGAACTTAACAATGAGCAGTTCTTC
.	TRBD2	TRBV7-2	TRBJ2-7	CASSLRSGGGARKEQYF	TGTGCCAGCAGCTTACGGTCCGGCGGGGGGGCCAGGAAAGAGCAGTACTTC
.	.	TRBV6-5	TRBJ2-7	CASSQLTDAPHEQYF	TGTGCCAGCAGTCAACTAACTGACGCCCCCCACGAGCAGTACTTC
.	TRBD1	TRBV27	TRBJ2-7	CASTQPPGTGGNEQYF	TGTGCCAGCACCCAGCCCCCCGGGACAGGGGGCAATGAGCAGTACTTC
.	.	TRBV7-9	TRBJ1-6	CASSLAQYNSPLHF	TGTGCCAGCAGCTTAGCACAGTATAATTCACCCCTCCACTTT
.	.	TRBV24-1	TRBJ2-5	CATSDPTGLQETQYF	TGTGCCACCAGTGATCCTACAGGATTACAAGAGACCCAGTACTTC